This T cell receptor beta chain was obtained from a study of T cell responses to AZD1222 COVID-19 vaccine. Libraries were prepared by immunoSEQ multiplex PCR; TCRdb keeps only in-frame clonotypes and omits some of them. This repertoire shows over 85,000 clones, 75% to 90% found once; its top ten account for 7.5%. Regarding the study as a whole: Regions 160-218 and 743-854 held dominance among vaccine-associated CD4 TCRs, which spanned spike. Baseline testing showed seropositivity in only six or seven AZD1222 recipients. Vaccination with two AZD1222 doses was followed by a rise in Spike-specific TCR breadth and depth. In all cases, repertoires were sampled only after the peak T cell response.

J was trimmed by 8 bases and V by 3 bases; bases with no gene match: 4. The germline gives CDR1 DFQATT, CDR2 SNEGSKA (reference sequence). This CDR3 has 12 residues. This clone appeared once. Its specificity is unknown. This chain connects TRBV20-1 to TRBJ2-3; 8 nucleotides line up with TRBD2. The specimen comprised peripheral blood, sampled on day 0 of AZD1222 vaccination. This TCR came from an adult in good health. CDR3 DNA sequence: TGCAGTGCTAGTGGGCTAGCGGGTACGCAGTATTTT. The encoded protein is CSASGLAGTQYF.